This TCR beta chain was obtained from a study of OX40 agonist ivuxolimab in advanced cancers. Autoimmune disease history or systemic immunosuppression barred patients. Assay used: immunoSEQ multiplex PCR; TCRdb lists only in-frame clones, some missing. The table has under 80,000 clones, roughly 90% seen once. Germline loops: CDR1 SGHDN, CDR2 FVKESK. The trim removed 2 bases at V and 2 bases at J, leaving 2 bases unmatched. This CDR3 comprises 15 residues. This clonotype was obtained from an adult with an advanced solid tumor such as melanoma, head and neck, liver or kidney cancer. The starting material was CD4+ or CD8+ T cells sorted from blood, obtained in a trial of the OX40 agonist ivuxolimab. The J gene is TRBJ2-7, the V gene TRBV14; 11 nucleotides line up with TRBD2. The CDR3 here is CASSQRLAGTYEQYF. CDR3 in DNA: TGTGCCAGCAGCCAAAGACTAGCGGGAACCTACGAGCAGTACTTC.